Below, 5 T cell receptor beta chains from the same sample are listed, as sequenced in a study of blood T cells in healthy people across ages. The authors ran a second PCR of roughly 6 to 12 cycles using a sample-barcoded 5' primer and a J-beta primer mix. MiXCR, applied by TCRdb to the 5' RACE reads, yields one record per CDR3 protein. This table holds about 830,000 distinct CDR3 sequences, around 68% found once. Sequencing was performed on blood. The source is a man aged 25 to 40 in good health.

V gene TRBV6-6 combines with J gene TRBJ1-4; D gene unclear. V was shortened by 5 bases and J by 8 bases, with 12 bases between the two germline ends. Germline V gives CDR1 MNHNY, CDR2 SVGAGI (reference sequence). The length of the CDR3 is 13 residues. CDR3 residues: CASSGPGVEKLFF. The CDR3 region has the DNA TGTGCCAGCAGTGGTCCGGGCGTCGAAAAACTGTTTTTT.

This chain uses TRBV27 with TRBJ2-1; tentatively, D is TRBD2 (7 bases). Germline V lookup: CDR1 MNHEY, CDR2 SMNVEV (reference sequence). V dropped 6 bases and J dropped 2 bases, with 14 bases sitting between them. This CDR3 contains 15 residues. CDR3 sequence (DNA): TGTGCCAGCAGGCCGGTGGGGGGGCCCTACAATGAGCAGTTCTTC. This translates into CASRPVGGPYNEQFF.

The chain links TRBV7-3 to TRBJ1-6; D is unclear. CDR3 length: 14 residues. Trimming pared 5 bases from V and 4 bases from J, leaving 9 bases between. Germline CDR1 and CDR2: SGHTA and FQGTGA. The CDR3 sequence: CASSVGVYNSPLHF. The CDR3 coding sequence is TGTGCCAGCAGCGTCGGGGTTTATAATTCACCCCTCCACTTT.

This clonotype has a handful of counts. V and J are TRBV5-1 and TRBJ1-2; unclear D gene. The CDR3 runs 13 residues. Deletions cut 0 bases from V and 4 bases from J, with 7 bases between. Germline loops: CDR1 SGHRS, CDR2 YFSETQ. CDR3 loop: CASSLVVGYGYTF. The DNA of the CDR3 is TGCGCCAGCAGCTTGGTGGTCGGCTATGGCTACACCTTC.

The CDR3 spells CASSQSGDSSYNEQYF. In DNA form, the CDR3 reads TGCGCCAGCAGCCAATCTGGGGATAGCTCCTACAATGAGCAGTACTTC. The chain links TRBV4-3 to TRBJ2-1; D unclear. The end of the DNA fits TRBJ2-7 better, so the J call may be wrong. The CDR3 runs 16 residues. Germline CDR1 LGHNA, CDR2 YSLEER.